Below are 5 T cell receptor beta chains sequenced from a single sample in a study of OX40 agonist ivuxolimab in advanced cancers. Some clones are missing from TCRdb's copy, which holds only in-frame ones; the method was immunoSEQ multiplex PCR. In the table there are over 75,000 clones, 92% of which are singletons. Sample: CD4+ or CD8+ T cells sorted from blood, taken in a trial of the OX40 agonist ivuxolimab. The receptors originated from an adult with an advanced solid tumor such as melanoma, head and neck, liver or kidney cancer.

In its sample, this clone was seen once. V and J are TRBV27 and TRBJ1-1; D gene uncertain. CDR3 size: 15 residues. CDR1 and CDR2 (germline): MNHEY, SMNVEV (reference sequence). Between the trimmed V and J ends, which lost 0 bases and 0 bases, there was a span of 8 bases. The CDR3 DNA reads as TGTGCCAGCAGTTTATCAGCTCCGATGAACACTGAAGCTTTCTTT. As protein: CASSLSAPMNTEAFF.

The chain joins TRBV4-2 to TRBJ2-1, with D unclear. The V gene lost 4 bases and the J gene lost 5 bases, with 9 bases spanning the gap. The CDR3 runs to 13 residues. The germline CDR1 and CDR2 sequences are LGHNA and YNFKEQ. The CDR3 here is CASSPRLDNEQFF. The CDR3 DNA is TGTGCCAGCAGCCCGAGGCTTGACAATGAGCAGTTCTTC.

The rearrangement links TRBV7-9 to TRBJ2-5; D might be TRBD2 (7 bases). Trimming removed 7 bases from V and 0 bases from J, with 15 bases in between. Looked up from germline, CDR1 is SEHNR and CDR2 is FQNEAQ (reference sequence). There are 15 residues in the CDR3. CDR3: CASTPGGHHQETQYF. Written as DNA, the CDR3 is TGTGCCAGCACCCCCGGGGGGCATCACCAAGAGACCCAGTACTTC.

This rearrangement joins TRBV6-1 to TRBJ2-2; 8 nucleotides line up with TRBD2. CDR3 size: 15 residues. With 5 bases clipped from V and 0 bases from J, the junction kept 2 bases outside the gene matches. Germline V gives CDR1 MNHNS, CDR2 SASEGT. DNA of the CDR3: TGTGCCAGCAGTCTACTAGCGGCGAACACCGGGGAGCTGTTTTTT. Its protein is CASSLLAANTGELFF.

V is TRBV10-1 and J is TRBJ2-5; D may correspond to TRBD1 or TRBD2 (6 bases each). Looked up from germline, CDR1 is WNHNN and CDR2 is SYGVQD (reference sequence). The CDR3 covers 15 residues. V was trimmed by 2 bases and J by 1 base, leaving 11 bases between them. The CDR3 DNA follows: TGCGCCAGCAGTGAGCGATGGGGGGCCCAAGAGACCCAGTACTTC. It translates to CASSERWGAQETQYF.